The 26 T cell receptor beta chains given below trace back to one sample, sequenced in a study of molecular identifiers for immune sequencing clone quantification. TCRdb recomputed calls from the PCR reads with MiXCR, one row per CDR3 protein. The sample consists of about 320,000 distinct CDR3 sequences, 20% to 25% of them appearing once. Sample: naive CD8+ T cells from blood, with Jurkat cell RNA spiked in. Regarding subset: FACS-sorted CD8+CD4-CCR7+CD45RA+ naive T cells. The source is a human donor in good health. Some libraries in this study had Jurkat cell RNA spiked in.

The CDR3 sequence is CASSPLADPFEQYF. The CDR3 DNA sequence: TGTGCCAGCAGTCCACTAGCGGATCCTTTCGAGCAGTACTTC. The gene calls are TRBV27 and TRBJ2-7; 8 bases line up with TRBD2. V was clipped by 5 bases and J by 6 bases; unmatched bases: 9. This CDR3 contains 14 residues. Germline V gives CDR1 MNHEY, CDR2 SMNVEV (reference sequence).

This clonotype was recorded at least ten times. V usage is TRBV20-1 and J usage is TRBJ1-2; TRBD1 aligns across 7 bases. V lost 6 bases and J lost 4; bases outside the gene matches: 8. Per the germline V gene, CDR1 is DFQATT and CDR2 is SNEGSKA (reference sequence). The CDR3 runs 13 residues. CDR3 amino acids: CSARSGGSYGYTF. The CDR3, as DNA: TGCAGTGCAAGGTCAGGGGGAAGCTATGGCTACACCTTC.

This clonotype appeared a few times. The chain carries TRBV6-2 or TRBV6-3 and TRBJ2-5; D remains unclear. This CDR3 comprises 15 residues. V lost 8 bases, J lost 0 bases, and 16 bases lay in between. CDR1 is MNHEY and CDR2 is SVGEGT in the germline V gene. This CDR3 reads CASGPDILYQETQYF. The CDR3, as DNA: TGTGCCAGCGGACCAGACATCCTGTACCAAGAGACCCAGTACTTC.

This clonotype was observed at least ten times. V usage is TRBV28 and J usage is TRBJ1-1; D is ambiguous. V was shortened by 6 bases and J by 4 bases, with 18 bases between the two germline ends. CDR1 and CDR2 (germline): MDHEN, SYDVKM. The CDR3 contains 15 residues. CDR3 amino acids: CASSRATSGGTEAFF. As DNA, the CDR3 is TGTGCCAGCAGCCGCGCCACGTCAGGCGGCACTGAAGCTTTCTTT.

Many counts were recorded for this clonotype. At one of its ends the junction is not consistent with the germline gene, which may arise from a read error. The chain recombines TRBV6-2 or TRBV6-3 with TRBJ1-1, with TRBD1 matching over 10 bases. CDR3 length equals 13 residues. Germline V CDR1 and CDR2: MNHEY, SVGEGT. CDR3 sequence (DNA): TGCGCCAGCAGCCATGGGACAGGGGCTGAAGCTTTCTTT. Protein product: CASSHGTGAEAFF.

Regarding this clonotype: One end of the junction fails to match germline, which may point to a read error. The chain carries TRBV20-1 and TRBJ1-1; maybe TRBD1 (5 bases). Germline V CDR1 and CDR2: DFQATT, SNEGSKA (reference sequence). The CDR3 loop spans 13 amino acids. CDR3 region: CSARDVGETEAFF. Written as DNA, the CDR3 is TGCAGTGCTAGAGATGTAGGGGAGACTGAAGCTTTCTTC.

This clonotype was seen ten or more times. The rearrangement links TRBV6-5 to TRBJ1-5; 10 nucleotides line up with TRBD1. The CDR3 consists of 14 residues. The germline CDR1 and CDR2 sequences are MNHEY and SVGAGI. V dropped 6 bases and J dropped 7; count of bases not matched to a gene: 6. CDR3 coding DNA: TGTGCCAGCAGCCCGGGACAGGGGAGGCAGCCCCAGCATTTT. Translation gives CASSPGQGRQPQHF.

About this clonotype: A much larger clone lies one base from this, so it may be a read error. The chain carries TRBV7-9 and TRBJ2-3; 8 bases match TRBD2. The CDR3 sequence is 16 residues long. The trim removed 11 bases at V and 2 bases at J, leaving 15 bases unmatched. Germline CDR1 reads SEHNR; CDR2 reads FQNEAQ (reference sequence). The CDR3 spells CAGSHPTSESTDTQYF. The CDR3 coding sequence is TGTGCCGGCTCTCACCCGACTAGCGAATCCACAGATACGCAGTATTTT.

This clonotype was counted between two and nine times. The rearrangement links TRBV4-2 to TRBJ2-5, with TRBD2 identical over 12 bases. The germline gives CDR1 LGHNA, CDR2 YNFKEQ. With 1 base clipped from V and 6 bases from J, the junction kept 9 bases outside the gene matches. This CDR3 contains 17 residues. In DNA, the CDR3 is TGTGCCAGCAGCCAAGCAGCTAGCGGGAGGGCCAGCCAGACCCAGTACTTC. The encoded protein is CASSQAASGRASQTQYF.

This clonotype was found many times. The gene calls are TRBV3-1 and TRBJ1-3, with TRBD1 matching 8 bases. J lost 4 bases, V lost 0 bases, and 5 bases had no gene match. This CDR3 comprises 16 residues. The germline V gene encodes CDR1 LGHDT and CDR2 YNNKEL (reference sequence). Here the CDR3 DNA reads TGTGCCAGCAGCCAAGACAGGACAGGGACGGGAAACACCATATATTTT. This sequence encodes CASSQDRTGTGNTIYF.

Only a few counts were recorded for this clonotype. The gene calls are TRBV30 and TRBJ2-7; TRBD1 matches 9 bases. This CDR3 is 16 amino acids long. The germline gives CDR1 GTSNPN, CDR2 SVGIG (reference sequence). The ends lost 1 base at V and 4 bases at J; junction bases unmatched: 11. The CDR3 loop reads CAWSDPGTGNLYEQYF. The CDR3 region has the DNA TGTGCCTGGAGTGACCCAGGGACAGGGAACCTGTACGAGCAGTACTTC.

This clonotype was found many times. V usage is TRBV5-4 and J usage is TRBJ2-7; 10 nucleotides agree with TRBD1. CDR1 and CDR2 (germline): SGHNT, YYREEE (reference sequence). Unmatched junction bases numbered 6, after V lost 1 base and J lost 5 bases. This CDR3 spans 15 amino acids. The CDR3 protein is CASSLMDRGFHEQYF. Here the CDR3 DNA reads TGTGCCAGCAGCTTGATGGACAGGGGGTTCCACGAGCAGTACTTC.

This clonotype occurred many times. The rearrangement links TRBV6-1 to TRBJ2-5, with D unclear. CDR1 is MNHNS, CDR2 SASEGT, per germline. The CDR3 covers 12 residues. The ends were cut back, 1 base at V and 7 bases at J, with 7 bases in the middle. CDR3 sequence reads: CASSEGVGTQYF. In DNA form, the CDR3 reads TGTGCCAGCAGTGAAGGGGTAGGGACCCAGTACTTC.

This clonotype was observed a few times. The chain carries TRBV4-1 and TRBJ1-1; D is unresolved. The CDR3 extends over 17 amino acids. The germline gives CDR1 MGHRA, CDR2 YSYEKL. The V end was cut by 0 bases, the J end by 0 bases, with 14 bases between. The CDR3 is CASSQDQWRGVNTEAFF. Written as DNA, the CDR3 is TGCGCCAGCAGCCAAGATCAATGGCGGGGAGTGAACACTGAAGCTTTCTTT.

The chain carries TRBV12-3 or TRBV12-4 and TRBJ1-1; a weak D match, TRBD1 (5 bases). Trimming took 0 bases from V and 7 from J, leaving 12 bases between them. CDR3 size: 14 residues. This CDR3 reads CASSLAGPGGEAFF. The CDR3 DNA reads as TGTGCCAGCAGTTTAGCGGGCCCTGGGGGTGAAGCTTTCTTT.

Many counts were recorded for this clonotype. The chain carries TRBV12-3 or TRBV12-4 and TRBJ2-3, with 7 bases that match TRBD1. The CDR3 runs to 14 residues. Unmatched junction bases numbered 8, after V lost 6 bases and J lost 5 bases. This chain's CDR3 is CASSPDRVVDTQYF. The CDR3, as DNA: TGTGCCAGCAGCCCAGACAGGGTGGTAGATACGCAGTATTTT.

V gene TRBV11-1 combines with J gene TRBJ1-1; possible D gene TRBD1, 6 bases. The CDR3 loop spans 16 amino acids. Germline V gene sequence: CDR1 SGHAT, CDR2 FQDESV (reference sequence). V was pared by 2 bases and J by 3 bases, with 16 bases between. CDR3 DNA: TGTGCCAGCAGCTTACTCCAGGGGTTCCCGGACACTGAAGCTTTCTTT. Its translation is CASSLLQGFPDTEAFF.

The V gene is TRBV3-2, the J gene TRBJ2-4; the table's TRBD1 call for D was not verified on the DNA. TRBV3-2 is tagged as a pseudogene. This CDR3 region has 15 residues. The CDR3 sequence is CASSQDTQGKNIQYF. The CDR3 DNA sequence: TGTGCCAGCAGCCAAGATACACAGGGCAAAAACATCCAGTACTTC.

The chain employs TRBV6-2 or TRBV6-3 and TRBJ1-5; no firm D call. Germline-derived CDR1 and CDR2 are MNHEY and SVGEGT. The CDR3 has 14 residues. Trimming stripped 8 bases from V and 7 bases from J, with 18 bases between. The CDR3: CASGESAGRQPQHF. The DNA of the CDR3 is TGTGCCAGCGGGGAGTCCGCTGGTCGGCAGCCCCAGCATTTT.

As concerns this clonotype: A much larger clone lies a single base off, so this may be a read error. In nucleotides, the CDR3 is TGTGCCAGCAGCTTAGAATCGCCCCCCCTGTCCCCCTCCACCGGGGAGCTGTTTTTT. Translated: CASSLESPPLSPSTGELFF. J is TRBJ2-2 and V is TRBV7-9; D remains unclear. V was shortened by 1 base and J by 4 bases, with 22 bases between the two germline ends. CDR1 is SEHNR and CDR2 is FQNEAQ in the germline V gene (reference sequence). This CDR3 contains 19 residues. The full variable domain, its missing parts supplied by reference TRBV7-9 and TRBJ2-2, is DTGVSQNPRHKITKRGQNVTFRCDPISEHNRLYWYRQTLGQGPEFLTYFQNEAQLEKSRLLSDRFSAERPKGSFSTLEIQRTEQGDSAMYLCASSLESPPLSPSTGELFFGEGSRLTVL.

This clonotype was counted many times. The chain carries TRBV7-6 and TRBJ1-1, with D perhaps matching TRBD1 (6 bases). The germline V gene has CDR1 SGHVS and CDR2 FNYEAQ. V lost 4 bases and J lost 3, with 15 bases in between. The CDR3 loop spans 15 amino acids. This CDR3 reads CASSSSGHRDTEAFF. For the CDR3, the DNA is TGTGCCAGCAGCTCGAGCGGACACAGGGACACTGAAGCTTTCTTT.

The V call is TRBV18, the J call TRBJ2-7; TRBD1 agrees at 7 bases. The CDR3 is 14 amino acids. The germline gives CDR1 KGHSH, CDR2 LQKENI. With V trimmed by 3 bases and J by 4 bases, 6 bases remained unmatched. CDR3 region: CASSPGKGAYEQYF. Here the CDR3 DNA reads TGTGCCAGCTCACCGGGGAAGGGGGCTTACGAGCAGTACTTC.

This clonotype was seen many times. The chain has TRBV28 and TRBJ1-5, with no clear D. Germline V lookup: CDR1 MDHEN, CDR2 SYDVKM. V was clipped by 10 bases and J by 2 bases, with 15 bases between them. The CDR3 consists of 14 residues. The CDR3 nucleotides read TGTGCCAACGGTGTGGGGAGTGGCAATCAGCCCCAGCATTTT. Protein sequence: CANGVGSGNQPQHF.

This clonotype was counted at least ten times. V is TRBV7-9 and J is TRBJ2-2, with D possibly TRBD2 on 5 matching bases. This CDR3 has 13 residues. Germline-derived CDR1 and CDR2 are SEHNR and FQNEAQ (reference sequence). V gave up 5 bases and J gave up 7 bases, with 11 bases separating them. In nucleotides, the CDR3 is TGTGCCAGCAGCAATCCCCGGGACGGGGAGCTGTTTTTT. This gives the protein CASSNPRDGELFF.

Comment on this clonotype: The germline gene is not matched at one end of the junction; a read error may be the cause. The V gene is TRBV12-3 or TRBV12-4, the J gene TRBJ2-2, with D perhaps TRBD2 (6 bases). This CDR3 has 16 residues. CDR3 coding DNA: TGTGCCAGCAGTTTAGGGCACAGCCCCTTCACCGGGGGGCTGTTTTTT. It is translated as CASSLGHSPFTGGLFF.

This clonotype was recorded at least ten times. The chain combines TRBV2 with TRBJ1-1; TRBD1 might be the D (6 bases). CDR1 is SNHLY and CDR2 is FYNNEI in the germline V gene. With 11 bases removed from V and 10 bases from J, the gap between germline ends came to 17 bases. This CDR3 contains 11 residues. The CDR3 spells CASGAGSTAFF. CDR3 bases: TGTGCCTCGGGGGCAGGTTCTACAGCTTTCTTT.